In its sample, the clone carrying this TCR beta chain was seen many times. The source of the sample is a study of response to subunit inactivated influenza vaccine. Trimming took off 1 base at V and 7 bases at J, with 15 bases between the two ends. The CDR3 totals 14 residues. CDR1 and CDR2 from the germline V gene are SGHRS and YFSETQ. TCRdb passed the RT-PCR reads through MiXCR, listing each CDR3 protein once. This sample yields about 570,000 distinct CDR3 sequences, of which over 9% are seen a single time; about 10% belongs to the top ten. A further study also used this sample, focusing on T cells expressing NK-cell markers. From that paper: 5'RACE template switching with UMIs generated TCR beta cDNA. Seven HCMV-seropositive donors and one seronegative donor made up the eight sequenced donors. It remained uncertain whether the expanded NKG2C+ T cell clones were specific for HCMV antigens.

The source of this sequence is a man in his forties or fifties who received an inactivated influenza vaccine. The rearrangement links TRBV5-1 to TRBJ2-7; a possible D gene is TRBD2 (6 bases). This specimen consisted of PBMCs from blood, obtained on the day of vaccination. This CDR3 is CASSLTSSEYEQYF. The CDR3 DNA reads TGCGCCAGCAGCTTGACTAGCTCTGAGTATGAGCAGTACTTC.